Listed below are T cell receptor beta chains from one sample, sequenced in a study of human T cells and chemical hapten exposure. Each CDR3 protein gets one entry after TCRdb re-called the RACE reads with MiXCR. The sample lists about 300,000 distinct CDR3 sequences, 5.5% occurring once. Sequencing used whole blood, obtained in connection with sensitization to the hapten diphenylcyclopropenone (DPC). These receptors originate from a woman aged 18 to 35 with alopecia areata. Some clones in this sample may be carry-over from other donors' samples. CDR3s include the opening cysteine and the closing phenylalanine or tryptophan. Some rows have no size entry. The others give once, few or many, or a class for an expanded clone.

clone_size v_call cdr3_aa
few TRBV29-1 CSAGDTQYF
few TRBV4-3 CASSQPYRGSEQFF
many TRBV4-3 CASSQDRRGTSTDTQYF
NA TRBV11-2 CASSLVAAETQYF
NA TRBV4-3 CASSPGEGSDTQYF
NA TRBV11-2 CASSAGGGFGTPLHF
NA TRBV7-8 CASSPHRGIQPQHF
many TRBV4-3 CASSQEGPGRGNEKLFF
NA TRBV25-1 CASSESGTGSFPNYGYTF
NA TRBV4-3 CASSQEPGPGAQHF
few TRBV7-2 CASSFTSDTQYF
many TRBV4-1 CASSQVSLRQHGEQFF
many TRBV3-1 CASSQAQNQPQHF
few TRBV28 CASSLALGPPKETQYF
NA TRBV28 CASRVSVGGSGANVLTF
many TRBV5-4 CASSNPTTTDTQYF
many TRBV12-3/TRBV12-4 CASSWTIAQPQHF
NA TRBV12-3/TRBV12-4 CASQTDTEAFF
few TRBV20-1 CSARDRASGGYTGELFF
many TRBV6-2/TRBV6-3 CVSTPGPYNEQFF
many TRBV29-1 CSVRLEQGARETQYF
many TRBV29-1 CSVQMLAGPIFGSPLHF